Presented here are 14 T cell receptor beta chains from one specimen sequenced in a study of response to subunit inactivated influenza vaccine (dated by TCRdb to between 2017 and 2018). Preparation of the library involved RT-PCR. These reads were obtained on an Illumina HiSeq 2500. Using fastp at Q25 and MiXCR, TCRdb reprocessed the public reads and kept productive beta chains. Entries are consolidated by CDR3 protein sequence, retaining the most common genes and DNA. Within this sample are more than 400,000 distinct CDR3 sequences, with approximately 7.8% of them counted one time only. 13% of the sample belongs to the ten largest clones. Here the sequenced sample was PBMCs from blood, taken 23 months after vaccination. All receptors come from a man in his fifties or sixties who received an inactivated influenza vaccine. Donor details come from another sample of the same person, matched by shared clones.

This clonotype was seen only a few times. V is TRBV7-2 and J is TRBJ2-3; D call uncertain. The CDR3 runs to 13 residues. Germline CDR1 reads SGHTA; CDR2 reads FQGNSA. V lost 5 bases and J lost 6, with 12 bases in between. The CDR3 is CASSPVAWDTQYF. For the CDR3, the DNA is TGTGCCAGCAGCCCGGTTGCGTGGGATACGCAGTATTTT.

This clonotype was observed many times. The gene calls are TRBV20-1 and TRBJ2-5; a possible D gene is TRBD1 (6 bases). V was cut by 8 bases and J by 7 bases, with 20 bases left in between. The germline gives CDR1 DFQATT, CDR2 SNEGSKA (reference sequence). This CDR3 has 13 amino acids. The CDR3 DNA follows: TGCAGTACTTCTGTGGGGGCCGCCTGGACCCAGTACTTC. Its protein product is CSTSVGAAWTQYF.

This clonotype showed up just a few times. This chain joins TRBV4-3 and TRBJ1-2; 9 positions agree with TRBD1. The CDR3 is 15 amino acids. The V gene end was trimmed by 4 bases and the J gene end by 4 bases; junction bases not matched to a gene: 7. Germline CDR1 reads LGHNA; CDR2 reads YSLEER. CDR3 residues: CASSPIDRGVYGYTF. For the CDR3, the DNA is TGCGCCAGCAGCCCAATTGACAGGGGGGTCTATGGCTACACCTTC.

This clonotype was detected ten times or more. The rearrangement uses TRBV5-1 and TRBJ2-3, with D uncertain. CDR1 is SGHRS, CDR2 YFSETQ, per germline. Trimming took 4 bases from V and 0 from J, leaving 15 bases between them. The CDR3 is made up of 16 amino acids. The CDR3 loop is CASSPRVSISTDTQYF. The CDR3 nucleotides are TGCGCCAGCAGCCCCCGGGTCTCGATCAGCACAGATACGCAGTATTTT.

This clonotype was observed a handful of times. V usage is TRBV4-1 and J usage is TRBJ1-6, with 7 bases identical to TRBD1. The V and J ends lost 4 bases and 3 bases, in that order; junction bases with no gene match: 6. Germline CDR1 reads MGHRA; CDR2 reads YSYEKL. The length of the CDR3 is 16 residues. CDR3 bases: TGCGCCAGCAGCCCAAAGGGACAGAGCTATAATTCACCCCTCCACTTT. This sequence encodes CASSPKGQSYNSPLHF.

The chain combines TRBV4-3 with TRBJ1-3, with a weak D call TRBD1 (5 bases). The CDR3 covers 17 residues. Per germline, CDR1 LGHNA and CDR2 YSLEER. With 4 bases removed from V and 0 bases from J, the gap between germline ends came to 16 bases. The CDR3: CASSPDTLSLSGNTIYF. The CDR3 region has the DNA TGCGCCAGCAGCCCGGACACACTCAGCCTCTCTGGAAACACCATATATTTT.

The V gene is TRBV10-2, the J gene TRBJ2-7; D ambiguous. This CDR3 contains 12 residues. Germline V gives CDR1 WSHSY, CDR2 SAAADI. Trimming took 8 bases from V and 2 from J, leaving 10 bases between them. The CDR3 DNA is TGCGCCAGCGGTCAGAGTCCCTACGAGCAGTACTTC. This sequence encodes CASGQSPYEQYF.

This clonotype was found a few times. The chain links TRBV6-5 to TRBJ2-1; no firm D call. The V and J ends lost 0 bases and 4 bases respectively, with 7 bases between them. This CDR3 region has 14 residues. Germline-derived CDR1 and CDR2 are MNHEY and SVGAGI. The DNA of the CDR3 is TGTGCCAGCAGTTACTCGATTCAGTACAATGAGCAGTTCTTC. Protein product: CASSYSIQYNEQFF.

Many counts were recorded for this clonotype. The chain joins TRBV6-2 or TRBV6-3 to TRBJ2-2, with D hard to call. The germline V gene has CDR1 MNHEY and CDR2 SVGEGT. CDR3 length equals 14 residues. V gave up 1 base and J gave up 6 bases, with 9 bases separating them. The chain's CDR3 is CASSYLPSSGELFF. Written as DNA, the CDR3 is TGTGCCAGCAGTTACTTGCCCTCATCCGGGGAGCTGTTTTTT.

This clonotype showed up just a few times. This chain links TRBV20-1 with TRBJ1-1; 8 positions agree with TRBD1. Germline lookup yields CDR1 DFQATT and CDR2 SNEGSKA (reference sequence). V was clipped by 3 bases and J by 12 bases; unmatched bases: 6. The CDR3 is made up of 11 amino acids. CDR3 coding DNA: TGCAGTGCTAGGGTGCAGGGGGCAACTTTCTTT. Translated: CSARVQGATFF.

The V and J genes are TRBV5-1 and TRBJ1-2; D may be TRBD1 (6 bases). This CDR3 region has 14 residues. Trimming pared 0 bases from V and 4 bases from J, leaving 10 bases between. Germline CDR1 reads SGHRS; CDR2 reads YFSETQ. The CDR3 protein is CASSLAVGGYGYTF. The CDR3 coding sequence is TGCGCCAGCAGCTTGGCCGTAGGGGGCTATGGCTACACCTTC. The full variable domain, with the rest looked up from reference TRBV5-1 and TRBJ1-2, is KAGVTQTPRYLIKTRGQQVTLSCSPISGHRSVSWYQQTPGQGLQFLFEYFSETQRNKGNFPGRFSGRQFSNSRSEMNVSTLELGDSALYLCASSLAVGGYGYTFGSGTRLTVV.

The J gene is TRBJ2-4, the V gene TRBV11-2; TRBD1 agrees at 9 bases. V gave up 8 bases and J gave up 3 bases; unmatched junction bases: 8. The CDR3 has 15 residues. Looked up from germline, CDR1 is SGHAT and CDR2 is FQNNGV. The CDR3 here is CASGEQGADKNIQYF. CDR3 in DNA: TGTGCCAGCGGAGAACAGGGGGCGGACAAAAACATTCAGTACTTC.

This clonotype was recorded many times. V usage is TRBV20-1 and J usage is TRBJ1-2; D is perhaps TRBD1 (5 bases). The CDR3 is 18 amino acids. V was cut by 0 bases and J by 2 bases, with 22 bases left in between. From germline, CDR1 is DFQATT and CDR2 SNEGSKA (reference sequence). CDR3 bases: TGCAGTGCTAGAGATCGTGGTGGGGGACCATACCTAAACTATGGCTACACCTTC. Translation gives CSARDRGGGPYLNYGYTF.

This chain links TRBV5-1 with TRBJ2-1; 7 bases line up with TRBD1. CDR1 is SGHRS, CDR2 YFSETQ, per germline. J lost 5 bases, V lost 2 bases, and 1 base had no gene match. CDR3 length equals 13 residues. The CDR3 here is CASSFDRDNEQFF. CDR3 DNA sequence: TGCGCCAGCAGCTTTGACAGGGACAATGAGCAGTTCTTC.